A single sample is the source of the 20 T cell receptor beta chains below, sequenced in a study of OX40 agonist ivuxolimab in advanced cancers. Libraries were built with the immunoSEQ multiplex PCR assay. As stored in TCRdb, this immuneACCESS dataset retains in-frame rearrangements with V and J assigned. A fraction of the clones does not appear; measured against another copy, unresolved V genes explain less than half of the discrepancy, and the remainder lacks a known reason. This sample has tens of thousands of clones in its table, and over 80% of those were observed once. About 4% of the sample is in the top ten clones. Here the sequenced sample was CD4+ or CD8+ T cells sorted from blood, taken in a trial of the OX40 agonist ivuxolimab. All receptors come from an adult with an advanced solid tumor such as melanoma, head and neck, liver or kidney cancer.

The chain employs TRBV9 and TRBJ2-1; D call uncertain. CDR1 is SGDLS and CDR2 is YYNGEE in the germline V gene. V was shortened by 9 bases and J by 2 bases, with 15 bases between the two germline ends. CDR3 length: 14 amino acids. Here the CDR3 DNA reads TGTGCCACTGCCCCCGTGTCGGCCTACAATGAGCAGTTCTTC. The encoded protein is CATAPVSAYNEQFF.

The V gene is TRBV5-6, the J gene TRBJ2-5; TRBD1 aligns across 8 bases. V shed 4 bases, J shed 4 bases, and the junction held 6 bases outside the gene matches. CDR3 length equals 14 residues. CDR1 and CDR2 from the germline V gene are SGHDT and YYEEEE. This CDR3 is CASSAWTGRETQYF. DNA of the CDR3: TGTGCCAGCAGCGCCTGGACAGGGCGAGAGACCCAGTACTTC.

The J gene is TRBJ1-5, the V gene TRBV19, with D possibly matching TRBD1 (6 bases). This CDR3 is built from 17 residues. V lost 6 bases and J 7 bases, leaving 25 bases between the germline ends. Germline V gives CDR1 LNHDA, CDR2 SQIVND (reference sequence). The CDR3 reads CASSRGTEAVRRQPQHF. CDR3 DNA: TGTGCCAGTAGCAGGGGAACGGAGGCAGTTCGACGCCAGCCCCAGCATTTT.

J is TRBJ2-3 and V is TRBV6-5; maybe TRBD2 (7 bases). The germline CDR1 and CDR2 sequences are MNHEY and SVGAGI. The CDR3 runs to 13 residues. V was trimmed by 0 bases and J by 13 bases, leaving 14 bases between them. CDR3 nucleotide sequence: TGTGCCAGCAGTTACTCGCCGCGGGGGCTGGAGTATTTT. Protein sequence: CASSYSPRGLEYF.

V is TRBV19 and J is TRBJ1-5; TRBD1 aligns across 8 bases. The germline V gene encodes CDR1 LNHDA and CDR2 SQIVND (reference sequence). After removal of 4 bases from V and 7 bases from J, the junction contained 9 bases not matched to a gene. The CDR3 runs 15 residues. DNA of the CDR3: TGTGCCAGTAGTAAGGACAGGGAAGGGTGGCAGCCCCAGCATTTT. It yields the protein CASSKDREGWQPQHF.

This sequence joins TRBV18 and TRBJ2-5, with D possibly being TRBD2 (6 bases). The CDR3 is made up of 16 amino acids. V was clipped by 3 bases and J by 5 bases, with 19 bases between them. The germline gives CDR1 KGHSH, CDR2 LQKENI. The DNA for the CDR3 is TGTGCCAGCTCACCTAGAGCAGCTAGCCGGGGGGAGACCCAGTACTTC. Its translation: CASSPRAASRGETQYF.

The chain carries TRBV7-2 and TRBJ1-4, with D unclear. CDR1 and CDR2 from the germline V gene are SGHTA and FQGNSA. Trimming removed 5 bases at V and 0 bases at J, with 22 bases between. The CDR3 is made up of 19 amino acids. CDR3 nucleotides: TGTGCCAGCAGCCCTAGTTTATTTCTGAATGGGGCAACTAATGAAAAACTGTTTTTT. Its protein is CASSPSLFLNGATNEKLFF.

The chain uses TRBV19 and TRBJ2-5, with no clear D. The CDR3 contains 13 residues. V was clipped by 5 bases and J by 7 bases, with 14 bases between them. Germline V gene sequence: CDR1 LNHDA, CDR2 SQIVND (reference sequence). The CDR3 DNA reads as TGTGCCAGTAGTTTTGGCAGCTGGGGGACCCAGTACTTC. It is translated as CASSFGSWGTQYF.

The V call is TRBV5-1, the J call TRBJ2-5; D possibly uses TRBD1 or TRBD2 (5 bases each). This CDR3 has 15 amino acids. Deletions cut 1 base from V and 4 bases from J, with 14 bases between. The germline V gene encodes CDR1 SGHRS and CDR2 YFSETQ. The chain's CDR3 is CASSLWPGTGETQYF. DNA for the CDR3: TGCGCCAGCAGCTTGTGGCCGGGAACAGGAGAGACCCAGTACTTC.

In its sample, this clone ranks as medium-sized. The rearrangement uses TRBV27 and TRBJ2-7; the match to TRBD2 covers 13 bases. CDR3 length equals 15 residues. Germline CDR1 is MNHEY and CDR2 is SMNVEV (reference sequence). J gave up 7 bases and V 2 bases, and 5 bases lay outside the gene matches. The CDR3, as DNA: TGTGCCAGCAGTTTAGGACTAGCGGGGGCCGGGGAGCAGTACTTC. Translating gives CASSLGLAGAGEQYF.

The chain carries TRBV4-1 and TRBJ1-3; D call uncertain. This CDR3 region has 18 residues. Germline CDR1 MGHRA, CDR2 YSYEKL. V lost 0 bases, J lost 2 bases, and 17 bases lay in between. The CDR3 nucleotides are TGCGCCAGCAGCCAAGATCGTACATCTACTGTACCTGGAAACACCATATATTTT. The encoded protein is CASSQDRTSTVPGNTIYF.

The chain is built from TRBV7-9 and TRBJ2-5; the D gene is possibly TRBD1 (6 bases). Per germline, CDR1 SEHNR and CDR2 FQNEAQ (reference sequence). Trimming took 4 bases from V and 1 from J, leaving 13 bases between them. The CDR3 is 15 residues long. The CDR3: CASSSPEDSQETQYF. The CDR3 bases are TGTGCCAGCAGCTCCCCCGAGGACAGCCAAGAGACCCAGTACTTC.

V usage is TRBV5-6 and J usage is TRBJ1-5; 8 bases align to TRBD1. The CDR3 is 15 residues long. Germline V gives CDR1 SGHDT, CDR2 YYEEEE. V lost 3 bases and J lost 5; bases outside the gene matches: 7. The CDR3 loop reads CASSYGQGPYQPQHF. The CDR3 DNA follows: TGTGCCAGCAGCTACGGACAGGGCCCCTATCAGCCCCAGCATTTT.

The rearrangement links TRBV27 to TRBJ2-2; 8 bases map to TRBD1. Germline V gene lookup returns CDR1 MNHEY and CDR2 SMNVEV (reference sequence). This CDR3 has 15 amino acids. V dropped 7 bases and J dropped 5; count of bases not matched to a gene: 9. The CDR3 is CASTERDRWTGELFF. The CDR3 DNA follows: TGTGCCAGCACCGAAAGGGACAGGTGGACCGGGGAGCTGTTTTTT.

The V gene is TRBV4-3, the J gene TRBJ2-5; D is ambiguous. The CDR3 runs to 14 residues. The V end lost 0 bases, the J end lost 1 base, and 6 bases lay between the germline ends. Germline V gene data show CDR1 as LGHNA and CDR2 as YSLEER. CDR3 coding DNA: TGCGCCAGCAGCCAAGATGGATTCCAAGAGACCCAGTACTTC. Residues: CASSQDGFQETQYF.

Here the CDR3 DNA reads TGTGCCAGTAGTTCCCGACAGGGGCACTCCTACGAGCAGTACTTC. Amino acids: CASSSRQGHSYEQYF. This chain joins TRBV19 and TRBJ2-7, with 8 bases lining up with TRBD1. This CDR3 region has 15 residues. Trimming cost V 5 bases and J 0 bases; bases outside gene matches: 6. Germline CDR1 reads LNHDA; CDR2 reads SQIVND (reference sequence).

The chain recombines TRBV6-6 with TRBJ1-1; TRBD1 aligns across 9 bases. Looked up from germline, CDR1 is MNHNY and CDR2 is SVGAGI (reference sequence). The CDR3 length is 14 residues. The V gene end was trimmed by 2 bases and the J gene end by 6 bases; junction bases not matched to a gene: 4. CDR3 amino acids: CASSYNRGLAEAFF. CDR3 nucleotides: TGTGCCAGCAGTTACAACAGGGGGCTTGCTGAAGCTTTCTTT.

The rearrangement links TRBV5-4 to TRBJ2-5; 8 bases fit TRBD2. Matching the DNA end better, TRBJ2-7 makes the J call doubtful. CDR3 length equals 15 residues. Germline CDR1 SGHNT, CDR2 YYREEE (reference sequence). CDR3 protein: CASSLTGGGDYEQYF. CDR3 nucleotides: TGTGCCAGCAGCCTGACGGGAGGGGGGGACTACGAGCAGTACTTC.

This chain uses TRBV29-1 with TRBJ2-2, with 9 bases aligning to TRBD2. This CDR3 has 14 amino acids. V lost 2 bases, J lost 4 bases, and 2 bases stayed unmatched. The V gene's germline CDR1 is SQVTM and CDR2 ANQGSEA. DNA for the CDR3: TGCAGCGTTGAACTAGCGGGGCTCACCGGGGAGCTGTTTTTT. It is translated as CSVELAGLTGELFF.

V usage is TRBV9 and J usage is TRBJ2-1; D unresolved. The CDR3 has 12 amino acids. Germline values: CDR1 SGDLS, CDR2 YYNGEE. V was cut by 4 bases and J by 9 bases, with 11 bases left in between. The DNA for the CDR3 is TGTGCCAGCAGCCAAATTGGCGGTGAGCAGTTCTTC. This gives the protein CASSQIGGEQFF. The variable domain in full, with the rest retrieved from reference TRBV9 and TRBJ2-1, is DSGVTQTPKHLITATGQRVTLRCSPRSGDLSVYWYQQSLDQGLQFLIQYYNGEERAKGNILERFSAQQFPDLHSELNLSSLELGDSALYFCASSQIGGEQFFGPGTRLTVL.